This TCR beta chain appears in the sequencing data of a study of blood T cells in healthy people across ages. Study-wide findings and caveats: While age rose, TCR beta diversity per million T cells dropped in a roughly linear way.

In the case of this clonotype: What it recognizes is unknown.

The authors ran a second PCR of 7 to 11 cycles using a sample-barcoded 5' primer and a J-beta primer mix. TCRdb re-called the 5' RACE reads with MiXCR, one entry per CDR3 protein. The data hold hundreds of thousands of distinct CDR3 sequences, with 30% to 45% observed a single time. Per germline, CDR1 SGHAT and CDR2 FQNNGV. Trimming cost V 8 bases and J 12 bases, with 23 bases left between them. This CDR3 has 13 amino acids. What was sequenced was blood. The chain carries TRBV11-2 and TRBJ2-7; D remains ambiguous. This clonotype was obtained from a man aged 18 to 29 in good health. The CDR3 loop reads CASCISVADRRYF. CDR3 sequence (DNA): TGTGCCAGCTGTATCTCGGTGGCCGACCGACGGTACTTC.